This TCR beta chain was sequenced for a study of shared clonotypes between healthy human individuals. Overall study context: Donors were a couple of women and a few men aged 18 to 49. The study, taken as a whole, reports: It was expected that sequencing depth would affect clonotype sharing among donors.

This CDR3 spans 18 amino acids. V gave up 3 bases and J gave up 0 bases; unmatched junction bases: 8. CDR1 is LNHDA and CDR2 is SQIVND in the germline V gene (reference sequence). Worth noting for this clone: The antigen is unknown.

The unsorted PBMC replicate PCRs were performed with about 300 ng DNA, tens of thousands of T cell genomes. Here immunoSEQ multiplex PCR was the method, and the copy in TCRdb shows in-frame clones only, minus some. The profile shows about 490,000 clones, 79% of them singletons. The TCR sequence derives from a woman between 40 and 50 years old in good health. Some clones in this sample may be carry-over from other donors' samples. This chain uses TRBV19 with TRBJ2-6; 7 bases map to TRBD1. Sequenced: PBMCs. The CDR3 reads CASSMGQHLTSGANVLTF. The CDR3, as DNA: TGTGCCAGTAGTATGGGACAGCACCTTACCTCTGGGGCCAACGTCCTGACTTTC.